The clone carrying this TCR beta chain turned up a few times. The antigen is not known. The sample comes from a study of CD8+CD57+ T cells in acquired aplastic anemia. Study overall: Across the sorted CD4+ and CD8+ cells, DNA amounts averaged about 3.1 ug. Study-wide results and caveats: Patients had about 31 CD8+ CDR3 sequences in common with controls (the shared set).

Genomic DNA constituted the template upon which TCR beta VDJ and CDR3 profiling was performed. TCRdb reprocessed the reads with MiXCR, giving one entry per CDR3 protein. The repertoire holds under 500,000 distinct CDR3 sequences, around 30% seen once, with less than 0.85% in the top ten. The CDR3 is 15 amino acids. Per the germline V gene, CDR1 is SGHTA and CDR2 is FQGTGA. The V end lost 3 bases, the J end lost 5 bases, and 14 bases lay between the germline ends. CD8+CD57+ cell expansion, shown by flow cytometry, had occurred in the patients selected for sequencing. Acquired aplastic anemia of severe grade affected all patients.

This sequence was found in a human donor with aplastic anemia. The sequencing sample was made of sorted CD4+, CD8+, or CD8+CD57+ T cells (not recorded which) from PBMCs. The rearrangement uses TRBV7-3 and TRBJ2-1; D is possibly TRBD2 (7 bases). The CDR3 is CASSLRGGANNEQFF. CDR3 in DNA: TGTGCCAGCAGCTTGAGGGGGGGGGCGAACAATGAGCAGTTCTTC. Filled out from reference TRBV7-3 and TRBJ2-1, the complete variable domain reads GAGVSQTPSNKVTEKGKYVELRCDPISGHTALYWYRQSLGQGPEFLIYFQGTGAADDSGLPNDRFFAVRPEGSVSTLKIQRTERGDSAVYLCASSLRGGANNEQFFGPGTRLTVL.